The sequence of this T cell receptor (beta chain) was determined in a study of cytomegalovirus exposure and HLA in healthy donors. Study observations and caveats: Solely CMV serostatus was available to characterize immune exposure.

60 Vbeta and 13 Jbeta primers were used in PCR. Here immunoSEQ multiplex PCR was the method, and the copy in TCRdb shows in-frame clones only, minus some. The sample contains around 200,000 clones, 60% to 80% of which appear only once. A few counts support this clone. Its antigen is not known. Germline CDR1 reads MNHNY; CDR2 reads SVGAGI (reference sequence). With 2 bases removed from V and 1 base from J, the gap between germline ends came to 5 bases. The CDR3 is 13 amino acids. The origin of this receptor is a woman aged 18-35 years in good health and CMV-seronegative. This chain links TRBV6-6 with TRBJ1-2, with no clear D. Source material: PBMCs. The CDR3 DNA follows: TGTGCCAGCAGTTACGGCATTAACTATGGCTACACCTTC. This codes for CASSYGINYGYTF.